The clone carrying this TCR beta chain came up a few times. Its cognate antigen is unknown. The data derive from a study of cytomegalovirus exposure and HLA in healthy donors. The PCR had 60 Vbeta and 13 Jbeta primers. Sequencing used immunoSEQ multiplex PCR; TCRdb keeps in-frame clones, though not all of them. This table holds some 130,000 clones, 70% to 85% found once. With 3 bases removed from V and 7 bases from J, the gap between germline ends came to 13 bases. The CDR3 contains 14 residues. Germline CDR1 KGHSH, CDR2 LQKENI. The study, taken as a whole, reports: In vitro assays verified that three CMV-associated chains recognized CMV antigens specifically. The study dropped some indistinguishable V segments, TRBV6-2 and TRBV6-3 among them.

Sequencing was done on a sample of PBMCs. The chain joins TRBV18 to TRBJ2-1; weak D call: TRBD1 (6 bases). The TCR comes from a man in his forties or fifties in good health and CMV-seropositive. The CDR3 nucleotides are TGTGCCAGCTCACCTTACCCAGGGGAGAATGAGCAGTTCTTC. It specifies CASSPYPGENEQFF.